This paragraph reports one T cell receptor beta chain. The data are from a study of blood T cell repertoires in COVID-19. Overall study: Sources were T cells, B-cell-depleted T cells, or PBMCs; the material itself was cDNA or gDNA.

The V gene's germline CDR1 is SGHRS and CDR2 YFSETQ. CDR3 length: 15 residues. The germline V and J ends were trimmed by 6 bases and 3 bases, with 16 bases remaining between them. In the original workflow: Amplification from reference gene primers served as the basis for estimated nucleated cell counts. This table comes from immunoSEQ multiplex PCR, and its TCRdb copy is limited to in-frame clones, with some not included. The V and J calls and clone size are taken from that table; D and trimming were inferred from the DNA. The sample records about 88,000 clones, around 85% being singletons. This receptor was identified in a woman in her sixties or seventies with acute or convalescent COVID-19. The V and J genes are TRBV5-1 and TRBJ1-3; tentatively, D is TRBD1 (6 bases). The sample consisted of peripheral blood. CDR3 amino acids: CASTLTGYNGNTIYF. As DNA, the CDR3 is TGCGCCAGCACTCTAACAGGGTATAATGGAAACACCATATATTTT. Full variable domain (rest looked up from reference TRBV5-1 and TRBJ1-3): KAGVTQTPRYLIKTRGQQVTLSCSPISGHRSVSWYQQTPGQGLQFLFEYFSETQRNKGNFPGRFSGRQFSNSRSEMNVSTLELGDSALYLCASTLTGYNGNTIYFGEGSWLTVV.